These 3 T cell receptor beta chains were sequenced from one sample in a study of blood T cell repertoires in COVID-19. Produced via immunoSEQ multiplex PCR; TCRdb's table is partial and in-frame only. The table includes 300,000 to 400,000 clones, about nine tenths detected once. The sequenced sample was peripheral blood. These receptors were obtained from a man under 40 with COVID-19, enrolled during active disease.

This clone was seen only a few times. The V gene is TRBV6-2 or TRBV6-3, the J gene TRBJ1-1, with 8 bases that match TRBD1. Germline lookup yields CDR1 MNHEY and CDR2 SVGEGT. The V segment lost 6 bases and the J segment 6 bases; nucleotides outside the gene matches: 6. The CDR3 contains 13 residues. The CDR3 DNA sequence: TGTGCCAGCAGGTACCGGACAGGGTCTGAAGCTTTCTTT. This translates into CASRYRTGSEAFF.

The rearrangement links TRBV6-1 to TRBJ1-2, with D unresolved. V was pared by 5 bases and J by 2 bases, with 12 bases between. The germline V gene encodes CDR1 MNHNS and CDR2 SASEGT. This CDR3 spans 14 amino acids. The CDR3 region has the DNA TGTGCCAGCAGTTATCATCACAGCAACTATGGCTACACCTTC. Translation gives CASSYHHSNYGYTF.

The chain joins TRBV30 to TRBJ2-2; 7 nucleotides agree with TRBD1. The CDR3 consists of 14 residues. The germline V gene has CDR1 GTSNPN and CDR2 SVGIG (reference sequence). With 3 bases clipped from V and 4 bases from J, the junction kept 5 bases outside the gene matches. DNA for the CDR3: TGTGCCTGGAGAGCGACAGGGCCCACCGGGGAGCTGTTTTTT. Translation gives CAWRATGPTGELFF. Full variable domain (outside the CDR3, taken from reference TRBV30 and TRBJ2-2): SQTIHQWPATLVQPVGSPLSLECTVEGTSNPNLYWYRQAAGRGLQLLFYSVGIGQISSEVPQNLSASRPQDRQFILSSKKLLLSDSGFYLCAWRATGPTGELFFGEGSRLTVL.